Shown below are 16 T cell receptor beta chains from a single sample sequenced in a study of blood T cells in healthy people across ages. It was with a sample-barcoded 5' primer and a J-beta primer mix that a second PCR of roughly 7 to 12 cycles was run. TCRdb used MiXCR to reprocess the 5' RACE reads, holding one entry per CDR3 protein. Among 550,000 to 700,000 distinct CDR3 sequences, 27% were seen once, and the ten largest hold around 20%. Sequencing input: blood. These receptor sequences come from a woman in her seventies in good health.

This clonotype was detected a few times. The chain links TRBV5-1 to TRBJ2-3, with unresolved D. CDR3 length equals 14 residues. Between the trimmed V and J ends, which lost 4 bases and 4 bases, there was a span of 13 bases. CDR1 is SGHRS, CDR2 YFSETQ, per germline. The CDR3 is CASSLISSSDTQYF. The CDR3 nucleotides read TGCGCCAGCAGCCTCATATCGTCGTCAGATACGCAGTATTTT. Variable domain in full (rest from reference TRBV5-1 and TRBJ2-3): KAGVTQTPRYLIKTRGQQVTLSCSPISGHRSVSWYQQTPGQGLQFLFEYFSETQRNKGNFPGRFSGRQFSNSRSEMNVSTLELGDSALYLCASSLISSSDTQYFGPGTRLTVL.

This clonotype was found a few times. The chain has TRBV29-1 and TRBJ1-1; D unclear. Trimming shortened V by 7 bases and J by 0 bases, and 12 bases separated the two germline ends. The CDR3 spans 13 residues. Germline assignment: CDR1 SQVTM and CDR2 ANQGSEA. The CDR3 DNA follows: TGCAGCGGGGGTTCAGGATTGAACACTGAAGCTTTCTTT. Translating it yields CSGGSGLNTEAFF. Full variable domain (remainder filled in from reference TRBV29-1 and TRBJ1-1): SAVISQKPSRDICQRGTSLTIQCQVDSQVTMMFWYRQQPGQSLTLIATANQGSEATYESGFVIDKFPISRPNLTFSTLTVSNMSPEDSSIYLCSGGSGLNTEAFFGQGTRLTVV.

The gene calls are TRBV3-1 and TRBJ1-5; D is ambiguous. There are 13 residues in the CDR3. Germline loops: CDR1 LGHDT, CDR2 YNNKEL (reference sequence). With 4 bases removed from V and 4 bases from J, the gap between germline ends came to 8 bases. The CDR3 DNA reads as TGTGCCAGCAGCCCGTTTCGGAATCAGCCCCAGCATTTT. Its protein product is CASSPFRNQPQHF.

This clonotype appeared a few times. The V gene is TRBV30, the J gene TRBJ1-2; 10 bases are shared with TRBD1. Germline assignment: CDR1 GTSNPN and CDR2 SVGIG (reference sequence). The V gene end was trimmed by 6 bases and the J gene end by 5 bases; junction bases not matched to a gene: 6. The CDR3 has 13 amino acids. CDR3 protein: CACRGQGLYGYTF. In DNA form, the CDR3 reads TGTGCCTGCCGGGGACAGGGGTTGTATGGCTACACCTTC.

The chain uses TRBV12-3 or TRBV12-4 and TRBJ2-5; tentatively, D is TRBD1 or TRBD2 (5 bases each). Deletions cut 4 bases from V and 7 bases from J, with 13 bases between. This CDR3 region has 13 residues. The CDR3 DNA follows: TGTGCCAGCAGTTCTGGGGGTGCATTGACCCAGTACTTC. As protein: CASSSGGALTQYF.

There are a few counts of this clonotype. The CDR3, as DNA: TGTGCCAACAGCCGTAATTCCCGGACAGCGAATGAGCAGTTCTTC. Its translation: CANSRNSRTANEQFF. The chain has TRBV6-2 or TRBV6-3 and TRBJ2-7, with D tentatively TRBD1 (6 bases). The end of the DNA is better explained by TRBJ2-1, so the J call may be wrong. This CDR3 contains 15 residues. The V gene's germline CDR1 is MNHEY and CDR2 SVGEGT.

The sample holds many counts of this clonotype. CDR3 sequence: CATTGGGTLKTIQETQYF. CDR3 sequence (DNA): TGTGCCACCACCGGGGGAGGGACGCTTAAGACCATACAAGAGACCCAGTACTTC. The rearrangement uses TRBV24-1 and TRBJ2-5; TRBD2 matches at 7 bases. V lost 8 bases and J lost 2; bases outside the gene matches: 19. This CDR3 spans 18 amino acids. The V gene's germline CDR1 is KGHDR and CDR2 SFDVKD.

This clonotype has only a few counts. This chain links TRBV21-1 with TRBJ1-2. TRBV21-1 is a documented pseudogene. This CDR3 region has 11 residues. CDR3 coding DNA: TGCGCCAGCAGATCAGGGTATGGCTACACCTTC. It is translated as CASRSGYGYTF.

The J gene is TRBJ2-5, the V gene TRBV5-1, with D perhaps matching TRBD1 (5 bases). The J call is doubtful: the DNA matches TRBJ2-1 better. Germline CDR1 reads SGHRS; CDR2 reads YFSETQ. The CDR3 loop spans 16 amino acids. Here the CDR3 reads CASSLEGQGVYNEQFF. The CDR3 nucleotides read TGCGCCAGCAGCTTGGAAGGGCAGGGTGTTTACAATGAGCAGTTCTTC.

This clonotype came up once. Here the CDR3 omits its conserved ending phenylalanine or tryptophan, so a read error is the likely source. V and J are TRBV7-9 and TRBJ2-6; 7 bases match TRBD1. The CDR3 is made up of 16 amino acids. Germline V gene sequence: CDR1 SEHNR, CDR2 FQNEAQ (reference sequence). After removal of 11 bases from V and 0 bases from J, the junction contained 10 bases not matched to a gene. The CDR3 DNA reads TGTGCCGGAGGAAGGGGACAGAGCTCTGGGGCCAACGTCCTGACTTCC. Translating it yields CAGGRGQSSGANVLTS.

This chain uses TRBV5-1 with TRBJ2-1; D not certain. V was pared by 2 bases and J by 0 bases, with 12 bases between. The germline V gene encodes CDR1 SGHRS and CDR2 YFSETQ. The CDR3 is made up of 16 amino acids. The CDR3 loop reads CASSLSLVSSYNEQFF. As DNA, the CDR3 is TGCGCCAGCAGCTTATCTCTGGTCAGCTCCTACAATGAGCAGTTCTTC.

This clonotype showed up just a few times. The chain recombines TRBV30 with TRBJ1-4, with 7 bases matching TRBD1. This CDR3 region has 16 residues. Germline V lookup: CDR1 GTSNPN, CDR2 SVGIG (reference sequence). Trimming removed 1 base from V and 8 bases from J; junction bases left unmatched: 13. The CDR3 DNA reads as TGTGCCTGGAGTGGTGGAATACAGGGGCGTCGGGAAAAACTGTTTTTT. It translates to CAWSGGIQGRREKLFF.

The V call is TRBV6-2 or TRBV6-3, the J call TRBJ2-1; D perhaps matches TRBD1 (6 bases). The CDR3 length is 15 residues. V lost 6 bases, J lost 6 bases, and 18 bases lay in between. CDR1 is MNHEY, CDR2 SVGEGT, per germline. CDR3 loop: CASRQNREGFNEQFF. For the CDR3, the DNA is TGTGCCAGCAGGCAGAACAGGGAAGGATTCAATGAGCAGTTCTTC.

J is TRBJ2-3 and V is TRBV10-3; TRBD2 matches at 14 bases. Germline loops: CDR1 ENHRY, CDR2 SYGVKD. After removal of 4 bases from V and 4 bases from J, the junction contained 4 bases not matched to a gene. The CDR3 is 16 residues long. Here the CDR3 DNA reads TGTGCCATCAGTGGACTAGCGGGGGGGCCCCCAGATACGCAGTATTTT. This encodes CAISGLAGGPPDTQYF.

J is TRBJ1-2 and V is TRBV24-1; tentative D call: TRBD1 (5 bases). CDR1 KGHDR and CDR2 SFDVKD come from the germline V gene. The CDR3 contains 14 residues. V gave up 4 bases and J gave up 7 bases, with 15 bases separating them. The CDR3 nucleotides are TGTGCCACCAGTGAGCCAGGGCAACCAGGTGGCTACACCTTC. Protein: CATSEPGQPGGYTF.

The table lists this clonotype with a few counts. The J gene is TRBJ1-5, the V gene TRBV12-3 or TRBV12-4; D is uncertain. The CDR3 runs 13 residues. Trimming removed 7 bases from V and 0 bases from J, with 7 bases in between. CDR3 sequence (DNA): TGTGCCAGCACGGGTAATAGCAATCAGCCCCAGCATTTT. Its protein is CASTGNSNQPQHF.